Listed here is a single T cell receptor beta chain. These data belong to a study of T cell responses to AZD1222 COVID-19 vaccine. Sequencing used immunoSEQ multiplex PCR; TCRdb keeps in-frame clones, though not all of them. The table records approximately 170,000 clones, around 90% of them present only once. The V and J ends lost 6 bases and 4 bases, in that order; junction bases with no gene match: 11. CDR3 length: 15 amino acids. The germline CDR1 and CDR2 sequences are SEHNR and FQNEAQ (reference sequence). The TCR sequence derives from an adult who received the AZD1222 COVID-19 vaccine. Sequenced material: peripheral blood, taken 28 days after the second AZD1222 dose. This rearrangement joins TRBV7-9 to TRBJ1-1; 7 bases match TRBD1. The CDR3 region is CASSFNTGEVTEAFF. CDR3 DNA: TGTGCCAGCAGTTTTAACACAGGGGAAGTCACTGAAGCTTTCTTT. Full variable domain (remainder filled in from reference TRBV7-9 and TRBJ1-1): DTGVSQNPRHKITKRGQNVTFRCDPISEHNRLYWYRQTLGQGPEFLTYFQNEAQLEKSRLLSDRFSAERPKGSFSTLEIQRTEQGDSAMYLCASSFNTGEVTEAFFGQGTRLTVV.